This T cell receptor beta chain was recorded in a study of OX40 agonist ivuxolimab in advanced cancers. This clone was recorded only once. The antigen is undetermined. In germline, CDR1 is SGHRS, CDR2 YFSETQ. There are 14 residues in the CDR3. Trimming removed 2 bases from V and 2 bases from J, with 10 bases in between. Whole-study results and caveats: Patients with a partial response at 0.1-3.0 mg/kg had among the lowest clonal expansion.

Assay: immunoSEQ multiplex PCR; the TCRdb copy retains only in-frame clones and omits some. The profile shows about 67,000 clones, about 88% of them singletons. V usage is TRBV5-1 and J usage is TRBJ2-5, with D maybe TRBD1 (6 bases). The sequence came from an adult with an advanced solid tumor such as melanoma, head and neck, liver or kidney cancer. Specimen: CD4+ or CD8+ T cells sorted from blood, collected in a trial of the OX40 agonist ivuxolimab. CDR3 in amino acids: CASSFQTGQETQYF. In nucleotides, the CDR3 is TGCGCCAGCAGCTTTCAGACAGGACAAGAGACCCAGTACTTC.